This entry lists 22 T cell receptor beta chains sequenced from one sample in a study of blood T cell repertoires in COVID-19. Only in-frame clones appear in the TCRdb table, and some are missing; sequencing was by immunoSEQ multiplex PCR. The data hold roughly 200,000 clones, with roughly 83% observed a single time. Material: peripheral blood. The receptors derive from a woman between 35 and 50 years old with COVID-19, enrolled during active disease.

This chain links TRBV30 with TRBJ1-3; D is undetermined. CDR3 length: 15 amino acids. Trimming cost V 2 bases and J 0 bases, with 11 bases left between them. Germline lookup yields CDR1 GTSNPN and CDR2 SVGIG (reference sequence). The CDR3 here is CAWSLGGYSGNTIYF. The CDR3 DNA reads TGTGCCTGGAGTTTGGGAGGGTACTCTGGAAACACCATATATTTT. The variable domain in full, with the rest retrieved from reference TRBV30 and TRBJ1-3, is SQTIHQWPATLVQPVGSPLSLECTVEGTSNPNLYWYRQAAGRGLQLLFYSVGIGQISSEVPQNLSASRPQDRQFILSSKKLLLSDSGFYLCAWSLGGYSGNTIYFGEGSWLTVV.

The CDR3 coding sequence is TGTGCCATCAGAACCTCCGGGACTAGCGTTCCGAATGAGCAGTTCTTC. This gives the protein CAIRTSGTSVPNEQFF. The chain employs TRBV10-3 and TRBJ2-1, with 10 positions matching TRBD2. The germline V gene encodes CDR1 ENHRY and CDR2 SYGVKD. V shed 6 bases and J 7 bases; nucleotides not matched to a gene: 12. The length of the CDR3 is 16 residues.

This rearrangement joins TRBV9 to TRBJ2-7; possibly TRBD2 for D (5 bases). This CDR3 has 14 amino acids. The ends were cut back, 1 base at V and 0 bases at J, with 8 bases in the middle. The germline CDR1 and CDR2 sequences are SGDLS and YYNGEE. CDR3 residues: CASSVQGSSYEQYF. CDR3 sequence (DNA): TGTGCCAGCAGCGTACAAGGGAGCTCCTACGAGCAGTACTTC.

This chain joins TRBV28 and TRBJ2-7; 10 bases match TRBD2. V lost 7 bases, J lost 5 bases, and 11 bases stayed unmatched. Germline CDR1 is MDHEN and CDR2 is SYDVKM. This CDR3 has 15 amino acids. CDR3 loop: CASISAGGSLDEQYF. The CDR3 DNA reads TGTGCCAGCATCTCAGCGGGAGGGAGTCTCGACGAGCAGTACTTC.

In this sample, this clone turned up once. This sequence joins TRBV30 and TRBJ1-6; no definite D call. The CDR3 is made up of 14 amino acids. V lost 1 base, J lost 8 bases, and 12 bases lay in between. CDR1 is GTSNPN and CDR2 is SVGIG in the germline V gene (reference sequence). CDR3 residues: CAWSAPGGHSPLHF. Written as DNA, the CDR3 is TGTGCCTGGAGTGCCCCAGGTGGGCATTCACCCCTCCACTTT.

The rearrangement uses TRBV5-4 and TRBJ2-2; 10 bases are a match to TRBD1. The germline CDR1 and CDR2 sequences are SGHNT and YYREEE (reference sequence). The CDR3 is 15 amino acids. V was pared by 5 bases and J by 5 bases, with 6 bases of the junction left unmatched. DNA for the CDR3: TGTGCCAGCAGGCCGCCGGGACAGGGGACCGGGGAGCTGTTTTTT. Protein: CASRPPGQGTGELFF. Full variable domain (missing parts from reference TRBV5-4 and TRBJ2-2): ETGVTQSPTHLIKTRGQQVTLRCSSQSGHNTVSWYQQALGQGPQFIFQYYREEENGRGNFPPRFSGLQFPNYSSELNVNALELDDSALYLCASRPPGQGTGELFFGEGSRLTVL.

J is TRBJ2-1 and V is TRBV6-2 or TRBV6-3; a possible D gene is TRBD2 (6 bases). The germline gives CDR1 MNHEY, CDR2 SVGEGT. Between the trimmed V and J ends, which lost 4 bases and 3 bases, there was a span of 28 bases. The CDR3 spans 20 residues. This chain's CDR3 is CASSSTLAPSGLPVYNEQFF. The CDR3 region has the DNA TGTGCCAGCAGTTCCACCCTAGCTCCCTCTGGACTACCGGTCTACAATGAGCAGTTCTTC.

CDR3 protein: CASSFWTSGNTGELFF. The DNA for the CDR3 is TGTGCCAGCAGCTTCTGGACTAGCGGAAACACCGGGGAGCTGTTTTTT. The chain carries TRBV5-6 and TRBJ2-2, with 10 bases lining up with TRBD2. J gave up 2 bases and V 2 bases, and 3 bases lay outside the gene matches. The germline V gene has CDR1 SGHDT and CDR2 YYEEEE. The CDR3 is 16 residues long.

This clone was seen a handful of times. The chain is built from TRBV5-4 and TRBJ1-5, with D tentatively TRBD1 (5 bases). V lost 0 bases, J lost 6 bases, and 7 bases lay in between. CDR3 length: 13 amino acids. Germline CDR1 SGHNT, CDR2 YYREEE (reference sequence). In DNA form, the CDR3 reads TGTGCCAGCAGCTTGGCCGGGGGTCAGCCCCAGCATTTT. This translates into CASSLAGGQPQHF.

This clone was counted a single time. The chain combines TRBV14 with TRBJ1-3, with 11 bases identical to TRBD1. Trimming took 5 bases from V and 0 from J; bases not matched to a gene: 6. The CDR3 sequence is 17 residues long. Germline-derived CDR1 and CDR2 are SGHDN and FVKESK. The CDR3 DNA sequence: TGTGCCAGCAGCTTTGGACAGGGGGCGAACTCTGGAAACACCATATATTTT. It encodes CASSFGQGANSGNTIYF. Filled out from reference TRBV14 and TRBJ1-3, the complete variable domain reads EAGVTQFPSHSVIEKGQTVTLRCDPISGHDNLYWYRRVMGKEIKFLLHFVKESKQDESGMPNNRFLAERTGGTYSTLKVQPAELEDSGVYFCASSFGQGANSGNTIYFGEGSWLTVV.

The gene calls are TRBV27 and TRBJ1-5, with D possibly matching TRBD1 (5 bases). The ends were cut back, 4 bases at V and 2 bases at J, with 12 bases in the middle. There are 15 residues in the CDR3. Per the germline V gene, CDR1 is MNHEY and CDR2 is SMNVEV (reference sequence). Written as DNA, the CDR3 is TGTGCCAGCAGTTCCCTTGGGGGGGGCAATCAGCCCCAGCATTTT. Protein: CASSSLGGGNQPQHF.

This clone occurred a few times. The same CDR3 is also encoded by other DNA sequences in this sample. The chain employs TRBV24-1 and TRBJ1-2, with 7 bases lining up with TRBD1. This CDR3 has 13 residues. Trimming removed 2 bases from V and 5 bases from J; junction bases left unmatched: 1. Germline V CDR1 and CDR2: KGHDR, SFDVKD. CDR3 DNA sequence: TGTGCCACCAGTGATTCGACAGGGTATGGCTACACCTTC. Protein product: CATSDSTGYGYTF.

The gene calls are TRBV5-1 and TRBJ1-4, with 9 positions matching TRBD1. The CDR3 is 14 amino acids. With V trimmed by 6 bases and J by 8 bases, 8 bases remained unmatched. Germline V gene lookup returns CDR1 SGHRS and CDR2 YFSETQ. The CDR3 DNA reads TGCGCCAGCACCGCGGAGGGGACAGGGGAAAAACTGTTTTTT. Protein product: CASTAEGTGEKLFF.

The chain links TRBV28 to TRBJ2-3; a possible D gene is TRBD1 (7 bases). The CDR3 spans 15 residues. V was trimmed by 4 bases and J by 2 bases, leaving 13 bases between them. Looked up from germline, CDR1 is MDHEN and CDR2 is SYDVKM. DNA of the CDR3: TGTGCCAGCAGTTCCTCAGGGGGGCCCACAGATACGCAGTATTTT. Translated: CASSSSGGPTDTQYF.

In this sample, this clone turned up a few times. V and J are TRBV7-3 and TRBJ1-5, with D tentatively TRBD1 (6 bases). There are 13 residues in the CDR3. In germline, CDR1 is SGHTA, CDR2 FQGTGA. V was cut by 5 bases and J by 13 bases, with 18 bases left in between. CDR3 DNA sequence: TGTGCCAGCAGCCTGGGGGCGGCAACGCCACAGCATTTT. Translation gives CASSLGAATPQHF.

The chain uses TRBV7-8 and TRBJ2-3, with TRBD1 as a possible D gene (5 bases). This CDR3 contains 15 residues. Germline V CDR1 and CDR2: SGHVS, FQNEAQ. Trimming cost V 5 bases and J 2 bases, with 14 bases left between them. The CDR3 here is CASSPKTAYTDTQYF. The CDR3 bases are TGTGCCAGCAGCCCTAAGACAGCTTACACAGATACGCAGTATTTT.

V is TRBV29-1 and J is TRBJ2-5; the D gene is possibly TRBD2 (6 bases). This CDR3 contains 14 residues. The germline CDR1 and CDR2 sequences are SQVTM and ANQGSEA. Trimming took 3 bases from V and 5 from J, leaving 16 bases between them. The CDR3 bases are TGCAGCGTTGATCTCGGGGAAGGAGGGGAGACCCAGTACTTC. Its translation: CSVDLGEGGETQYF.

The V gene is TRBV7-8, the J gene TRBJ1-5; perhaps TRBD1 as D (5 bases). There are 14 residues in the CDR3. V was clipped by 4 bases and J by 7 bases, with 14 bases between them. Looked up from germline, CDR1 is SGHVS and CDR2 is FQNEAQ. This CDR3 is CASSSRWGDQPQHF. The CDR3 nucleotides are TGTGCCAGCAGCTCCAGGTGGGGGGACCAGCCCCAGCATTTT.

The rearrangement joins TRBV4-3 to TRBJ2-1; D is perhaps TRBD2 (6 bases). Germline V gene data show CDR1 as LGHNA and CDR2 as YSLEER. The CDR3 covers 13 residues. The V and J ends lost 1 base and 9 bases respectively, with 10 bases between them. The CDR3, as DNA: TGCGCCAGCAGCCAAGCGGAGGGCCGTGAGCAGTTCTTC. It specifies CASSQAEGREQFF.

V and J are TRBV18 and TRBJ1-5; tentatively, D is TRBD1 (5 bases). This CDR3 region has 13 residues. V was cut by 2 bases and J by 5 bases, with 7 bases left in between. Germline V gives CDR1 KGHSH, CDR2 LQKENI. The CDR3 coding sequence is TGTGCCAGCTCACCAGGGGCCGATCAGCCCCAGCATTTT. Translating it yields CASSPGADQPQHF.

In its sample, this clone was seen a few times. The CDR3 nucleotides are TGTGCCAGCAGCTTAGGGTCACCCAGGGTGAACACTGAAGCTTTCTTT. Amino acids: CASSLGSPRVNTEAFF. This rearrangement joins TRBV5-5 to TRBJ1-1; D possibly corresponds to TRBD1 (5 bases). V was trimmed by 2 bases and J by 0 bases, leaving 14 bases between them. Germline lookup yields CDR1 SGHKS and CDR2 YYEKEE (reference sequence). The CDR3 totals 16 residues.

This clone showed up just a few times. The V call is TRBV5-1, the J call TRBJ1-6; 9 positions match TRBD1. CDR1 is SGHRS and CDR2 is YFSETQ in the germline V gene. Losses at the gene ends were 3 bases for V and 1 base for J; bases not matched to a gene: 11. The CDR3 loop spans 19 amino acids. Here the CDR3 reads CASSSLPGQGVSYNSPLHF. As DNA, the CDR3 is TGCGCCAGCAGCTCACTCCCGGGACAGGGTGTTTCCTATAATTCACCCCTCCACTTT.